This T cell receptor beta chain is from a study of vaccination and CD4 T cells after COVID-19. Germline V gene lookup returns CDR1 SGHAT and CDR2 FQNNGV. Trimming took 5 bases from V and 5 from J, leaving 15 bases between them. The CDR3 consists of 14 residues. Cultured CD4+ T cell DNA underwent sequencing with the Oncomine TCR Beta short-read assay. TCRdb passed the PCR reads through MiXCR, listing each CDR3 protein once. The sample yields approximately 15,000 distinct CDR3 sequences, less than 35% seen once. Details on this clonotype: Its antigen is unidentified.

Treatment: approximately 9-day PBMC culture with coronavirus spike peptide pools or control peptides (ViraFEST assay). Positive SARS-CoV-2 PCR tests in convalescent patients dated from March to December 2020, pre-Alpha, Beta and Delta. Roughly 2 million PBMCs were grown per well alongside roughly 10 IU/ml IL-2 and roughly 9.4 ug/ml peptide pools. The receptor was derived from a human donor with COVID-19. Source material: cultured CD4+ T cells from blood. The chain is built from TRBV11-2 and TRBJ1-2; tentatively, D is TRBD1 (5 bases). Here the CDR3 reads CASSEDRSWYGYTF. The CDR3 DNA is TGTGCCAGCAGCGAAGACAGATCCTGGTATGGCTACACCTTC.